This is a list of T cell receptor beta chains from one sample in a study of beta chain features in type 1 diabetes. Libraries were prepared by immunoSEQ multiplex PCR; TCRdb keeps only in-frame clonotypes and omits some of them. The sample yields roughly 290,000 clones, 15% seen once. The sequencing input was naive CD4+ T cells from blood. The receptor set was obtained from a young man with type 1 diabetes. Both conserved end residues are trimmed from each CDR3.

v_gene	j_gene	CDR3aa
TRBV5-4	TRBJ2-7	ASSLGGVEGYEQY
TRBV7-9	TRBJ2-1	ASSRVAAGEYEQF
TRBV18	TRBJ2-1	ASSGLAGVNEQF
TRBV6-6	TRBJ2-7	ASSYEVQQQY
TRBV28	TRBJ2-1	ASSLFSARGNEQF
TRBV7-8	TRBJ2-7	ASSLGTGVISYEQY
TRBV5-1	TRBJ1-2	ASSSSGKDYGYT
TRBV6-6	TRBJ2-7	ASSNHGTGLKYEQY
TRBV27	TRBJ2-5	ASSTPGLRRETQY
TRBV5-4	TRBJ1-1	ASSTRGTEAF
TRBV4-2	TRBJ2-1	ASSQGAGGNSYNEQF
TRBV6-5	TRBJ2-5	ASTRVPEQETQY
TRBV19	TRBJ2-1	ASSIPSSSGRRNEQF
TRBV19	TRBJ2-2	ASRGLGTGELF
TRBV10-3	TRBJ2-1	ATHPSVRNNEQF
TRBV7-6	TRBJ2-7	ASSSGQGARFEQY
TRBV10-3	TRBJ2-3	AISEGTSGSLADTQY
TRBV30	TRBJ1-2	AWSPPGRNYGYT
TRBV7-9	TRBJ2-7	ASSERTPYEQY
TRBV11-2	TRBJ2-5	ASSLRQGQETQY
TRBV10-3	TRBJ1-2	AISEEESVGYT
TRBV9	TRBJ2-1	ASSVARLAGSPEDEQF
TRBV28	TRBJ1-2	ASQNQYGYT
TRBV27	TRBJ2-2	ASSLLRASGSTGTGELF
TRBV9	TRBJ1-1	ASSPLISRGAF
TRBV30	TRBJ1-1	AWSVRYSLLNTEAF
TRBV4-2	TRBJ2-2	ASPRKIRAGGPGELF